The source of this T cell receptor beta chain is a study of tumor and adjacent non-tumor tissue in lung cancer. The overall study: On average, productive TCRbeta reads reached about 4.17 million per sample.

The library came from three nested PCR rounds adapted from ARM-PCR protocols. Each CDR3 protein gets one entry after TCRdb re-called the multiplex PCR reads with MiXCR. The sample includes about 200,000 distinct CDR3 sequences, 70% to 75% of them seen just once. The template was RNA from unsorted bulk tissue. Newly diagnosed lung cancer patients had thoracic surgery in China, August–late 2014, without prior chemotherapy. The CDR3 length is 15 residues. The V end was cut by 5 bases, the J end by 0 bases, with 8 bases between. The sample consisted of lung tumor tissue. The clonotype comes from a man in his fifties or sixties with non-small cell lung cancer. The genes are TRBV12-3 or TRBV12-4 and TRBJ1-6; the D is unclear. This CDR3 is CASSPLSSYNSPLHF. The CDR3 DNA reads TGTGCCAGCAGTCCGTTGAGCTCCTATAATTCACCCCTCCACTTT.